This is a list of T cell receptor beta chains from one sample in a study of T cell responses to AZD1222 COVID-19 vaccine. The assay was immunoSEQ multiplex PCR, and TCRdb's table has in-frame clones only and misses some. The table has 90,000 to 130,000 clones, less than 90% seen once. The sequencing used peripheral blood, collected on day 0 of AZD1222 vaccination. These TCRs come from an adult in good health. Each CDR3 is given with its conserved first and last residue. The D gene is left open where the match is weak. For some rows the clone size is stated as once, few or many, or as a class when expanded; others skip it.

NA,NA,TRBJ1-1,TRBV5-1,CASSLGTQGAPLPFF,TGCGCCAGCAGCTTGGGGACACAGGGTGCCCCACTCCCTTTCTTT
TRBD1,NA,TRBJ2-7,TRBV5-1,CASSDRTGPYEQYF,TGCGCCAGCAGCGATCGGACAGGCCCCTACGAGCAGTACTTC
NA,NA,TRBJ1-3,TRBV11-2,CASSSPRSGNTIYF,TGTGCCAGCTCCAGCCCGCGATCTGGAAACACCATATATTTT
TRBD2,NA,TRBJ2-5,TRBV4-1,CASSRRAGASQETQYF,TGCGCCAGCAGCCGTAGAGCGGGGGCGAGCCAAGAGACCCAGTACTTC
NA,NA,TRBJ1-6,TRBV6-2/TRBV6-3,CASSYSEWGASYNSPLHF,TGTGCCAGCAGTTACTCGGAATGGGGCGCGTCCTATAATTCACCCCTCCACTTT
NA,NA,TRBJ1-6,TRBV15,CATSRGLEGNSPLHF,TGTGCCACCAGCAGAGGGTTGGAGGGAAACTCACCCCTCCACTTT
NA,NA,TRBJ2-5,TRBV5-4,CASSWGEARDRETQYF,TGTGCCAGCAGCTGGGGAGAAGCGCGGGATCGAGAGACCCAGTACTTC
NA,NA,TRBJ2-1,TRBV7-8,CASTIRTADNEQFF,TGTGCCAGCACTATCCGGACAGCGGACAATGAGCAGTTCTTC
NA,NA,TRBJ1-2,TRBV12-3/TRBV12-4,CASSLQGGGYTF,TGTGCCAGCAGTTTACAGGGAGGCGGCTACACCTTC
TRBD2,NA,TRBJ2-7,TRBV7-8,CASSLLAGAAEQYF,TGTGCCAGCAGCTTATTAGCGGGGGCTGCCGAGCAGTACTTC
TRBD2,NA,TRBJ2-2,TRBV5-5,CASSWGGVGTGELFF,TGTGCCAGCAGTTGGGGAGGGGTCGGCACCGGGGAGCTGTTTTTT
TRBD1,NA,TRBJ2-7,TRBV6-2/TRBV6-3,CASSRTGSSYEQYF,TGTGCCAGTAGTAGGACAGGAAGCTCCTACGAGCAGTACTTC
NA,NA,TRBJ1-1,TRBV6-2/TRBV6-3,CASSQQGLGEAFF,TGTGCCAGCAGTCAACAGGGACTCGGTGAAGCTTTCTTT
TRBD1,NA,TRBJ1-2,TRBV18,CASSPTGTGRVGYGYTF,TGTGCCAGCTCACCTACCGGGACAGGCCGAGTAGGCTATGGCTACACCTTC
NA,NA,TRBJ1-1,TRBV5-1,CASRGRGGDTEAFF,TGCGCCAGCAGGGGAAGGGGCGGAGACACTGAAGCTTTCTTT
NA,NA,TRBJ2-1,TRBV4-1,CASSQGMMGVSHNEQFF,TGCGCCAGCAGCCAAGGAATGATGGGGGTGTCCCACAATGAGCAGTTCTTC
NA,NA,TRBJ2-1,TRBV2,CASSDQGRYNEQFF,TGTGCCAGCAGTGACCAGGGTCGTTACAATGAGCAGTTCTTC
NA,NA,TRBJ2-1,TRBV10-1,CASSESLREQFF,TGCGCCAGCAGTGAGTCTCTCCGCGAGCAGTTCTTC
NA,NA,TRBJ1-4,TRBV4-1,CASSQDNEKLFF,TGCGCCAGCAGCCAAGATAATGAAAAACTGTTTTTT
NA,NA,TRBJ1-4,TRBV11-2,CASRVRDSTNEKLFF,TGTGCCAGCAGGGTCAGGGATTCAACTAATGAAAAACTGTTTTTT
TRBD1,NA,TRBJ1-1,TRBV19,CASSIGGTGAMNTEAFF,TGTGCCAGTAGTATAGGAGGAACAGGGGCCATGAACACTGAAGCTTTCTTT
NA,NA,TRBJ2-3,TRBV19,CASSIATDTQYF,TGTGCCAGTAGTATTGCCACAGATACGCAGTATTTT
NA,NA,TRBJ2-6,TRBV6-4,CASSENAGANVLTF,TGTGCCAGCAGTGAAAACGCTGGGGCCAACGTCCTGACTTTC
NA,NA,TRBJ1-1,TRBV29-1,CSVPQGVYTEAFF,TGCAGCGTACCCCAAGGGGTGTACACTGAAGCTTTCTTT
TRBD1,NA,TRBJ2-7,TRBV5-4,CASSLPPGQGIDEQYF,TGTGCCAGCAGCCTACCGCCGGGACAGGGAATCGACGAGCAGTACTTC
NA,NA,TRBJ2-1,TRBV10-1,CASSNPGTQGYNEQFF,TGCGCCAGCAGCAACCCCGGGACCCAAGGGTACAATGAGCAGTTCTTC
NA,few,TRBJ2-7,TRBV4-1,CASSQETGLSYEQYF,TGCGCCAGCAGCCAAGAAACTGGACTTTCCTACGAGCAGTACTTC
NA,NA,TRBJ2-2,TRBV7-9,CASPFPGELFF,TGTGCCAGTCCCTTTCCCGGGGAGCTGTTTTTT
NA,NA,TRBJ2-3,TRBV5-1,CASSRYRGTDTQYF,TGCGCCAGCAGCCGATACAGGGGCACAGATACGCAGTATTTT
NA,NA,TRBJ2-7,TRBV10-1,CASSDSYEQYF,TGCGCCAGCTCTGACTCCTACGAGCAGTACTTC
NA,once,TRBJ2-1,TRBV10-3,CAISERGGHEQFF,TGTGCCATCAGTGAGCGTGGGGGGCATGAGCAGTTCTTC
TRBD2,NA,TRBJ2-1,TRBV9,CASSPQRGGYNEQFF,TGTGCCAGCAGCCCTCAGCGGGGGGGATACAATGAGCAGTTCTTC
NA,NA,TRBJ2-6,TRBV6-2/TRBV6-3,CASSYISGANVLTF,TGTGCCAGCAGTTACATCTCTGGGGCCAACGTCCTGACTTTC
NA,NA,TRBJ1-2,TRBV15,CATSRERSYGYTF,TGTGCCACCAGCAGAGAAAGATCCTATGGCTACACCTTC
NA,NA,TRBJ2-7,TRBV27,CASSTSLSTSRGRHEQYF,TGTGCCAGCAGTACGTCCCTTTCTACTAGCAGGGGTCGCCACGAGCAGTACTTC
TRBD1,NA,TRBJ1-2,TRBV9,CASSVTGERGYTF,TGTGCCAGCAGCGTCACAGGGGAGCGCGGCTACACCTTC
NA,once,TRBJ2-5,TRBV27,CASSTLEGRETQYF,TGTGCCAGCAGTACCCTTGAGGGCCGAGAGACCCAGTACTTC
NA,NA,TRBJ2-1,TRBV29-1,CSVVPGYNEQFF,TGCAGCGTTGTACCAGGCTACAATGAGCAGTTCTTC
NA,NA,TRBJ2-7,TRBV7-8,CASTKEAYAAHEQYF,TGTGCCAGCACAAAAGAGGCATACGCCGCGCACGAGCAGTACTTC
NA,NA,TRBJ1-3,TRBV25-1,CASSASGNTIYF,TGTGCCAGCAGTGCCAGTGGAAACACCATATATTTT
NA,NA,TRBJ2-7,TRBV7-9,CASSLPGSSYEQYF,TGTGCCAGCAGCTTGCCGGGGAGCTCCTACGAGCAGTACTTC
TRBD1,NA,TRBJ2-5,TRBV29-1,CSAGQVLVQETQYF,TGCAGCGCCGGACAGGTCCTAGTCCAAGAGACCCAGTACTTC
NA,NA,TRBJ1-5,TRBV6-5,CASSYGGNQPQHF,TGTGCCAGCAGTTACGGCGGTAATCAGCCCCAGCATTTT
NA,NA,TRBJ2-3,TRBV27,CASSPPWRGVVGTQYF,TGTGCCAGCAGTCCGCCCTGGCGGGGCGTCGTGGGTACGCAGTATTTT
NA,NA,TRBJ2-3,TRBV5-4,CASSLERSDTQYF,TGTGCCAGCAGCTTGGAAAGGTCAGATACGCAGTATTTT
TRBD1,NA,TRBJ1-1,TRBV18,CASSQQGAGTEAFF,TGTGCCAGCTCACAACAGGGGGCGGGCACTGAAGCTTTCTTT
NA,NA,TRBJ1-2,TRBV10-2,CASSEEGLGSNYGYTF,TGCGCCAGCAGTGAGGAGGGGTTAGGGTCTAACTATGGCTACACCTTC
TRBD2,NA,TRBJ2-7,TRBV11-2,CASSSSSGGPSYEQYF,TGTGCCAGCAGCTCCTCTAGCGGGGGGCCCTCCTACGAGCAGTACTTC
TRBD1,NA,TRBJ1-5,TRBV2,CASRDRANSNQPQHF,TGTGCCAGCAGAGACAGGGCGAACTCAAATCAGCCCCAGCATTTT
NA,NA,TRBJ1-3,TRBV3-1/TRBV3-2,CASSQGANSGNTIYF,TGTGCCAGCAGCCAAGGCGCAAACTCTGGAAACACCATATATTTT